What follows is one TCR beta chain and its context. As yet, its antigen is unknown. Peripheral blood from each donor was collected in a volume of 9.5 to 10 milliliters. This record comes from a study of blood T cells in healthy people across ages. Regarding the study as a whole: A roughly linear age-dependent decrease characterized TCR beta diversity per million T cells. When set beside aged donors, long-lived donors presented more naive CD4+ cells and higher diversity.

Primed by a sample-barcoded 5' primer and a J-beta primer mix, a second PCR proceeded for 7 to 11 cycles. With 12 random nucleotides, a template-switch adaptor tagged each individual cDNA molecule. MiXCR was run by TCRdb on the 5' RACE reads, yielding one entry per CDR3 protein. Altogether about 830,000 distinct CDR3 sequences are present, around 62% being singletons, with the ten largest covering around a quarter. J gave up 5 bases and V 3 bases, and 11 bases lay outside the gene matches. The length of the CDR3 is 17 residues. Germline CDR1 and CDR2: SGHKS and YYEKEE (reference sequence). V and J are TRBV5-5 and TRBJ2-3, with 11 bases fitting TRBD2. Sequencing was carried out using blood. This receptor was obtained from a man aged 25-45 years in good health. The DNA of the CDR3 is TGTGCCAGCAGCTGGCCTAGCGGGGGGCCCCGAGTAGATACGCAGTATTTT. It translates to CASSWPSGGPRVDTQYF.